Shown below are 9 T cell receptor beta chains from a single sample sequenced in a study of cytomegalovirus exposure and HLA in healthy donors. The PCR employed 60 Vbeta primers together with 13 Jbeta primers. TCRdb's copy holds only in-frame clones and misses some; the assay was immunoSEQ multiplex PCR. The table records about 120,000 clones, 17% of them present only once. The sequencing sample was made of PBMCs. Receptor source: a female donor in good health and CMV-seropositive.

The CDR3 coding sequence is TGTGCCACCAGCAGAAGCGGGGTATCCTACGAGCAGTACTTC. Protein: CATSRSGVSYEQYF. The rearrangement uses TRBV15 and TRBJ2-7; TRBD2 aligns across 7 bases. CDR1 is LNHNV, CDR2 YYDKDF, per germline (reference sequence). After removal of 2 bases from V and 1 base from J, the junction contained 2 bases not matched to a gene. The CDR3 contains 14 residues. The full variable domain, rest sourced from reference TRBV15 and TRBJ2-7, is DAMVIQNPRYQVTQFGKPVTLSCSQTLNHNVMYWYQQKSSQAPKLLFHYYDKDFNNEADTPDNFQSRRPNTSFCFLDIRSPGLGDTAMYLCATSRSGVSYEQYFGPGTRLTVT.

This sequence joins TRBV4-3 and TRBJ1-2; D perhaps matches TRBD1 (5 bases). Trimming cost V 3 bases and J 2 bases, with 13 bases left between them. The CDR3 is 15 amino acids. The V gene's germline CDR1 is LGHNA and CDR2 YSLEER. CDR3 sequence (DNA): TGCGCCAGCAGCCACAGCAAGGGGATAAACTATGGCTACACCTTC. As protein: CASSHSKGINYGYTF.

The V and J genes are TRBV13 and TRBJ2-1; TRBD2 matches 13 bases. The CDR3 is 16 residues long. The germline gives CDR1 PRHDT, CDR2 FYEKMQ (reference sequence). V dropped 5 bases and J dropped 8; count of bases not matched to a gene: 9. The CDR3 coding sequence is TGTGCCAGCAGCCCGTATGGGACTAGCGGGAAATATGAGCAGTTCTTC. Translating it yields CASSPYGTSGKYEQFF.

This clone was seen a handful of times. This sequence joins TRBV20-1 and TRBJ2-5; D is unresolved. Germline V gene data show CDR1 as DFQATT and CDR2 as SNEGSKA (reference sequence). The V end was cut by 5 bases, the J end by 4 bases, with 5 bases between. The CDR3 consists of 10 residues. The CDR3 region is CSAVGETQYF. CDR3 nucleotides: TGCAGTGCTGTCGGAGAGACCCAGTACTTC.

This clone turned up a few times. The rearrangement links TRBV4-1 to TRBJ2-5; weak D call: TRBD2 (6 bases). Deletions cut 3 bases from V and 9 bases from J, with 20 bases between. The CDR3 contains 15 residues. Per germline, CDR1 MGHRA and CDR2 YSYEKL. CDR3 amino acids: CASSQAGTGDGAQYF. CDR3 coding DNA: TGCGCCAGCAGCCAGGCCGGGACTGGAGACGGCGCCCAGTACTTC.

The V call is TRBV28, the J call TRBJ2-1, with D possibly matching TRBD1 (6 bases). The CDR3 totals 16 residues. The germline gives CDR1 MDHEN, CDR2 SYDVKM. Trimming took off 3 bases at V and 0 bases at J, with 12 bases between the two ends. CDR3 sequence reads: CASSFIRDTSYNEQFF. CDR3 nucleotide sequence: TGTGCCAGCAGTTTTATACGGGACACCTCCTACAATGAGCAGTTCTTC.

The chain's CDR3 is CASRRTTSGSLEQFF. The CDR3 coding sequence is TGTGCCAGCAGGAGGACGACTAGCGGGAGTCTGGAGCAGTTCTTC. The chain joins TRBV2 to TRBJ2-1; 12 bases match TRBD2. Germline V gene sequence: CDR1 SNHLY, CDR2 FYNNEI. V lost 6 bases and J lost 10; bases outside the gene matches: 10. The CDR3 runs 15 residues.

CDR3 sequence: CASSELAGGVTDTQYF. The CDR3 DNA is TGTGCCAGCAGTGAGCTAGCGGGAGGAGTAACAGATACGCAGTATTTT. The chain couples TRBV6-1 to TRBJ2-3; 11 bases agree with TRBD2. Germline CDR1 MNHNS, CDR2 SASEGT. Losses at the gene ends were 3 bases for V and 3 bases for J; bases not matched to a gene: 5. CDR3 length: 16 residues.

This clone has only a few counts. This rearrangement joins TRBV5-1 to TRBJ1-3, with D perhaps TRBD1 (5 bases). The V gene's germline CDR1 is SGHRS and CDR2 YFSETQ. This CDR3 is built from 15 residues. The V gene lost 0 bases and the J gene lost 0 bases, with 7 bases spanning the gap. The CDR3 region is CASSLEGISGNTIYF. The CDR3 bases are TGCGCCAGCAGCTTGGAGGGGATCTCTGGAAACACCATATATTTT.